This T cell receptor beta chain stems from a study of T cell responses to AZD1222 COVID-19 vaccine. Study results and limitations: The sample set comprised mostly white British donors with more females, and clonal diversity was possibly underestimated.

V was clipped by 4 bases and J by 8 bases, with 17 bases between them. The CDR3 spans 14 residues. CDR1 is GTSNPN, CDR2 SVGIG, per germline (reference sequence). Remarks on this clone: Its antigen is not known.

TCRdb's table, derived via immunoSEQ multiplex PCR, lists solely in-frame clones and lacks some. The sample holds roughly 190,000 clones; around 92% are singletons and the top ten take 1% to 1.5%. V is TRBV30 and J is TRBJ1-4, with a possible D match to TRBD1 (6 bases). The material sequenced was peripheral blood, taken on day 0 of AZD1222 vaccination. The receptor was derived from an adult in good health. The CDR3 coding sequence is TGTGCCTGGACCCCTAGGGGGTTAGAGGAAAAACTGTTTTTT. Its translation is CAWTPRGLEEKLFF.